This T cell receptor beta chain is from a study of T cell responses to AZD1222 COVID-19 vaccine. Study results and caveats: Once two AZD1222 doses were given, Spike-specific TCR breadth and depth went up. Baseline seropositivity characterized only 5 to 7 AZD1222 recipients. Reports say nearly half of spike-specific TCRs go after unmutated variant regions.

Measured with immunoSEQ multiplex PCR; TCRdb has only the in-frame clones, and not every one. The sample contains some 280,000 clones, about 94% of which appear only once. This clone has more than one count but fewer than ten. What it binds is not known. The source is an adult who received the AZD1222 COVID-19 vaccine. Source: peripheral blood, taken 28 days after the second AZD1222 dose.

CDR3 in amino acids: CASSWGSGYNEQFF. Written as DNA, the CDR3 is TGTGCCAGCAGCTGGGGTTCGGGGTACAATGAGCAGTTCTTC. V is TRBV28 and J is TRBJ2-1; D may be TRBD2 (5 bases). The germline gives CDR1 MDHEN, CDR2 SYDVKM. Trimming cost V 6 bases and J 4 bases, with 13 bases left between them. The CDR3 length is 14 residues.